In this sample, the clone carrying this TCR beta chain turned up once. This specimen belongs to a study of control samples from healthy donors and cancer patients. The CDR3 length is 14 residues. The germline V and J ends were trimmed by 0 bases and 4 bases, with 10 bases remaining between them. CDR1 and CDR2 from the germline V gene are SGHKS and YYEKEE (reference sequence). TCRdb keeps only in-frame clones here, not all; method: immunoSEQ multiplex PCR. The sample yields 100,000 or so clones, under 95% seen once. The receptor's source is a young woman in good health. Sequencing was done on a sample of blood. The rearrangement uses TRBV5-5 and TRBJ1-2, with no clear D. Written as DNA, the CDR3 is TGTGCCAGCAGCTTGGAAGCGTCGGGCTATGGCTACACCTTC. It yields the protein CASSLEASGYGYTF.